Sequencing of this T cell receptor (beta chain) was carried out in a study of shared clonotypes between healthy human individuals. Trimming took 3 bases from V and 8 from J, leaving 9 bases between them. Germline CDR1 and CDR2: ENHRY and SYGVKD. There are 12 residues in the CDR3. With respect to this clone: What it binds is not known.

The study's findings and limits: A handful of donors showed sharing of around 5% of naive CD4 clonotypes.

Sequencing used immunoSEQ multiplex PCR; TCRdb keeps in-frame clones, though not all of them. The sample holds fewer than 1.4 million clones, about 84% seen once. Sequenced material: memory CD4+ T cells from PBMCs. Subset in this sample: CD45RA-negative fraction. This chain uses TRBV10-3 with TRBJ2-3; D ambiguous. This clonotype was sampled from a man between 18 and 35 years old in good health. Some clones in this sample may be carry-over from other donors' samples. In DNA, the CDR3 is TGTGCCATCAGTGATTCCCGTGGTACGCAGTATTTT. This codes for CAISDSRGTQYF.